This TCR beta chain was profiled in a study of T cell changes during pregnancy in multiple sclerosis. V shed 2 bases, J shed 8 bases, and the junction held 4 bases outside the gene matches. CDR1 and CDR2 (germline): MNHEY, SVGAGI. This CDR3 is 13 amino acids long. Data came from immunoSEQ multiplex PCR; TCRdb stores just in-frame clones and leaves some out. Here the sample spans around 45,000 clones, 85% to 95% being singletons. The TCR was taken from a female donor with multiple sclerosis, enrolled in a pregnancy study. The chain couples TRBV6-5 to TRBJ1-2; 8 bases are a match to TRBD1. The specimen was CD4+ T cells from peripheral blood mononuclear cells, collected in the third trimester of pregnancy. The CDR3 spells CASSYGTGGGYTF. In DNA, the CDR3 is TGTGCCAGCAGTTACGGGACAGGTGGCGGCTACACCTTC.